A single sample gave rise to the 17 T cell receptor beta chains below, sequenced in a study of neurological immune-mediated disorders. Time point: longitudinal time-point 2. From the 5' RACE reads, TCRdb called clonotypes with MiXCR, one entry per CDR3 protein. The sample has fewer than 60,000 distinct CDR3 sequences; 13% are singletons. Input material: PBMCs. The receptors stem from a male donor with HTLV-1-associated myelopathy (HAM/TSP).

This clonotype has ten or more counts. In DNA form, the CDR3 reads TGCAGTGCTGACCAGGCACAAGAGACCCAGTACTTC. Translation gives CSADQAQETQYF. V and J are TRBV20-1 and TRBJ2-5, with unresolved D. The CDR3 loop spans 12 amino acids. The germline V gene encodes CDR1 DFQATT and CDR2 SNEGSKA (reference sequence). Trimming pared 5 bases from V and 2 bases from J, leaving 9 bases between.

Ten or more counts support this clonotype. This chain uses TRBV2 with TRBJ1-5; the D is unclear. V lost 2 bases and J lost 2, with 7 bases in between. The CDR3 spans 14 residues. Germline lookup yields CDR1 SNHLY and CDR2 FYNNEI. The CDR3 bases are TGTGCCAGCAGTGAAAACGCCGGCAATCAGCCCCAGCATTTT. Translated, it gives CASSENAGNQPQHF.

In its sample, this clonotype was seen many times. The chain is built from TRBV7-6 and TRBJ2-1, with D unclear. Trimming removed 4 bases from V and 0 bases from J, with 19 bases in between. Germline values: CDR1 SGHVS, CDR2 FNYEAQ. The CDR3 loop spans 18 amino acids. The CDR3 coding sequence is TGTGCCAGCAGCTCTACCGCCCCCGGCAGTGGCTCCTACAATGAGCAGTTCTTC. Its protein is CASSSTAPGSGSYNEQFF.

This clonotype was seen ten or more times. The V and J genes are TRBV20-1 and TRBJ2-3; 9 bases map to TRBD1. The CDR3 has 14 residues. V gave up 5 bases and J gave up 3 bases; unmatched junction bases: 6. CDR1 DFQATT and CDR2 SNEGSKA come from the germline V gene (reference sequence). CDR3 sequence (DNA): TGCAGTGCTGGGGACAGGGTGGGAACAGATACGCAGTATTTT. Translated, it gives CSAGDRVGTDTQYF.

With regard to this clonotype: One end of the junction varies from germline; a read error may be responsible. The chain has TRBV5-1 and TRBJ2-4; D possibly corresponds to TRBD2 (6 bases). CDR3 length: 13 amino acids. The germline gives CDR1 SGHRS, CDR2 YFSETQ. The CDR3 here is CSSRGEAINIQYF. CDR3 nucleotides: TGCTCCAGCAGAGGGGAGGCCATAAACATTCAGTACTTC.

This clonotype was observed at least ten times. The chain carries TRBV9 and TRBJ2-3, with D possibly matching TRBD2 (6 bases). V lost 5 bases and J 3 bases, leaving 10 bases between the germline ends. The CDR3 sequence is 13 residues long. Germline V CDR1 and CDR2: SGDLS, YYNGEE. CDR3 DNA sequence: TGTGCCAGCAGTTTACTAGCTACAGATACGCAGTATTTT. Its protein product is CASSLLATDTQYF.

This clonotype was observed a few times. A much more abundant neighbour one base away suggests this may be a read error. V is TRBV12-3 or TRBV12-4 and J is TRBJ2-1, with D possibly called TRBD1 or TRBD2 (5 bases each). Trimming stripped 7 bases from V and 4 bases from J, with 14 bases between. CDR3 length: 14 residues. Here the CDR3 DNA reads TGTGCCAGCACTACTGGGGACCATTACAATGAGCAGTTCTTC. Translated, it gives CASTTGDHYNEQFF.

This clonotype was seen at least ten times. The V gene is TRBV10-3, the J gene TRBJ2-3; 14 bases map to TRBD2. Germline loops: CDR1 ENHRY, CDR2 SYGVKD. The CDR3 length is 18 residues. Unmatched junction bases numbered 12, after V lost 9 bases and J lost 1 base. The DNA for the CDR3 is TGTGCCATTATCGGATGGACTAGCGGGGGGCCGGGCACAGATACGCAGTATTTT. It codes for CAIIGWTSGGPGTDTQYF.

As regards this clonotype: A much larger clone is a single base away; this may be a read error. The chain is built from TRBV7-2 and TRBJ2-7, with D unresolved. Germline V gene lookup returns CDR1 SGHTA and CDR2 FQGNSA. CDR3 size: 14 residues. CDR3 residues: CASSLLTASYVQYF. The CDR3 nucleotides read TGTGCCAGCAGCTTACTCACAGCCTCCTACGTGCAGTACTTC.

Notes on this clonotype: With a much larger clone just one base away, this may be a read error. The rearrangement joins TRBV3-1 to TRBJ1-2; weak D call: TRBD1 (6 bases). The CDR3 has 13 residues. The germline gives CDR1 LGHDT, CDR2 YNNKEL (reference sequence). V lost 1 base and J lost 12, with 15 bases in between. Here the CDR3 DNA reads TGTGCCAGCAGCCAAGCCGGACGGGGGGGCCACACCTTC. Its translation is CASSQAGRGGHTF.

This clonotype was observed many times. The chain carries TRBV14 and TRBJ2-3; 7 bases are shared with TRBD1. This CDR3 comprises 13 residues. Germline V gene data show CDR1 as SGHDN and CDR2 as FVKESK. J gave up 4 bases and V 6 bases, and 4 bases lay outside the gene matches. In nucleotides, the CDR3 is TGTGCCAGCAGTCGACAGGGATCAGATACGCAGTATTTT. This gives the protein CASSRQGSDTQYF.

Worth noting for this clonotype: One base away lies a much larger clone, so this may be a sequencing read error. The V call is TRBV7-2, the J call TRBJ1-5; tentatively, D is TRBD1 (5 bases). In germline, CDR1 is SGHTA, CDR2 FQGNSA. The germline V and J ends were trimmed by 5 bases and 6 bases, with 11 bases remaining between them. The CDR3 is 13 residues long. The chain's CDR3 is CASSQQVPQPQHF. CDR3 nucleotide sequence: TGTGCCAGCAGCCAACAGGTCCCTCAGCCCCAGCATTTT.

The chain employs TRBV11-2 and TRBJ2-1; 11 bases are a match to TRBD2. The CDR3 totals 16 residues. Germline V CDR1 and CDR2: SGHAT, FQNNGV. The V segment lost 5 bases and the J segment 4 bases; nucleotides outside the gene matches: 7. As DNA, the CDR3 is TGTGCCAGCAGCCCCTCCGGGACTAGCGGTTACAATGAGCAGTTCTTC. Its translation: CASSPSGTSGYNEQFF. Filled out from reference TRBV11-2 and TRBJ2-1, the complete variable domain reads EAGVAQSPRYKIIEKRQSVAFWCNPISGHATLYWYQQILGQGPKLLIQFQNNGVVDDSQLPKDRFSAERLKGVDSTLKIQPAKLEDSAVYLCASSPSGTSGYNEQFFGPGTRLTVL.

This clonotype was seen at least ten times. The rearrangement uses TRBV5-1 and TRBJ2-7; 10 nucleotides line up with TRBD2. CDR3 length equals 15 residues. V lost 0 bases to trimming and J lost 2 bases; unmatched junction nucleotides: 2. Germline CDR1 reads SGHRS; CDR2 reads YFSETQ. CDR3 protein: CASSLVLAGTYEQYF. The CDR3 nucleotides read TGCGCCAGCAGCTTGGTACTAGCGGGGACCTACGAGCAGTACTTC.

This clonotype was picked up many times. The chain recombines TRBV6-2 or TRBV6-3 with TRBJ2-1; perhaps D is TRBD1 or TRBD2 (5 bases each). The germline CDR1 and CDR2 sequences are MNHEY and SVGEGT. The V end was cut by 6 bases, the J end by 3 bases, with 18 bases between. This CDR3 region has 16 residues. Written as DNA, the CDR3 is TGTGCCAGCAGGAACCTGAAAAGGGGAGACTACAATGAGCAGTTCTTC. This translates into CASRNLKRGDYNEQFF.

This clonotype was observed at least ten times. The gene calls are TRBV4-3 and TRBJ2-3; D remains ambiguous. In germline, CDR1 is LGHNA, CDR2 YSLEER. This CDR3 contains 13 residues. Trimming removed 0 bases at V and 7 bases at J, with 8 bases between. CDR3 residues: CASSQELRNTQYF. CDR3 DNA sequence: TGCGCCAGCAGCCAAGAACTAAGGAATACGCAGTATTTT.

This clonotype was recorded at least ten times. The chain couples TRBV20-1 to TRBJ2-1; 11 bases are a match to TRBD2. This CDR3 has 17 amino acids. V dropped 1 base and J dropped 3; count of bases not matched to a gene: 8. Germline V gene lookup returns CDR1 DFQATT and CDR2 SNEGSKA (reference sequence). CDR3 residues: CSARGASSGGRYNEQFF. The CDR3 coding sequence is TGCAGTGCTAGAGGGGCCTCTAGCGGGGGGCGCTACAATGAGCAGTTCTTC.